This T cell receptor beta chain originates from a study of T cell responses to AZD1222 COVID-19 vaccine. At the level of the study: Samples with a second dose at about 4 or about 12 weeks were pooled together.

Data came from immunoSEQ multiplex PCR; TCRdb stores just in-frame clones and leaves some out. The sample lists around 130,000 clones; around 90% were seen once. The CDR3 spans 14 residues. The germline gives CDR1 MDHEN, CDR2 SYDVKM. Trimming shortened V by 4 bases and J by 1 base, and 8 bases separated the two germline ends. Overall study results and limits: Clonal diversity was possibly underestimated; the donors were predominantly white British and more often female. Sampling captured repertoires only after the peak T cell response.

In the case of this clone: Its antigen is unidentified.

The sample was peripheral blood, taken on day 0 of AZD1222 vaccination. The chain carries TRBV28 and TRBJ1-3; D is undetermined. The sequence derives from an adult in good health. CDR3 coding DNA: TGTGCCAGCAGTTATGCGGAGTCTGGAAACACCATATATTTT. This translates into CASSYAESGNTIYF.